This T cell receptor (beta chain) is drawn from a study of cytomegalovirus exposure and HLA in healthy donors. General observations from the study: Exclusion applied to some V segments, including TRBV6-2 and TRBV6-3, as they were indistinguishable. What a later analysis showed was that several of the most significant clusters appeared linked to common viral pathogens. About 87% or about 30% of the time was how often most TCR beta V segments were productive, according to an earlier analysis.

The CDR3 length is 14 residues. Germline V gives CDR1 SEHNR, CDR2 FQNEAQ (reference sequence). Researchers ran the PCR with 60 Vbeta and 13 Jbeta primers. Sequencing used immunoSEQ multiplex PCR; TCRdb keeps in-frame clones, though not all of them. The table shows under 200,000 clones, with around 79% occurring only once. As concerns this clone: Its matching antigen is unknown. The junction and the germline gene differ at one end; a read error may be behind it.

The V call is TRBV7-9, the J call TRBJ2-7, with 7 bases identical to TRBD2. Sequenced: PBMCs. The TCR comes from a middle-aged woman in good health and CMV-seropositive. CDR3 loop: CSSSLGGGVAEQYF. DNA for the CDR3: TGTTCCAGCAGCTTAGGTGGGGGGGTTGCCGAGCAGTACTTC.